A single sample gave rise to the 13 T cell receptor beta chains below, sequenced in a study of response to subunit inactivated influenza vaccine. From the RT-PCR reads, TCRdb called clonotypes with MiXCR, one entry per CDR3 protein. The sample holds about half a million distinct CDR3 sequences; less than 30% are singletons and the top ten take around 2%. Sequences were derived from CD4+ T cells sorted from PBMCs, sampled roughly 5 days after vaccination. The receptor source for this set is a man in his fifties who received an inactivated influenza vaccine.

This clonotype was detected a few times. This chain links TRBV7-9 with TRBJ1-4; D is uncertain. With 0 bases removed from V and 8 bases from J, the gap between germline ends came to 16 bases. The CDR3 has 16 amino acids. CDR1 and CDR2 (germline): SEHNR, FQNEAQ (reference sequence). The CDR3 DNA reads TGTGCCAGCAGCTTAGCTATCGGGTCTTCTACCGAAAAACTGTTTTTT. Protein sequence: CASSLAIGSSTEKLFF.

This clonotype was picked up a small number of times. The rearrangement links TRBV5-5 to TRBJ2-3; 7 positions agree with TRBD2. J was trimmed by 2 bases and V by 0 bases; bases with no gene match: 9. CDR1 is SGHKS and CDR2 is YYEKEE in the germline V gene (reference sequence). This CDR3 spans 17 amino acids. CDR3 sequence reads: CASSLGGGTTTTDTQYF. The DNA for the CDR3 is TGTGCCAGCAGCTTGGGGGGAGGGACTACTACCACAGATACGCAGTATTTT. Filled out from reference TRBV5-5 and TRBJ2-3, the complete variable domain reads DAGVTQSPTHLIKTRGQQVTLRCSPISGHKSVSWYQQVLGQGPQFIFQYYEKEERGRGNFPDRFSARQFPNYSSELNVNALLLGDSALYLCASSLGGGTTTTDTQYFGPGTRLTVL.

This clonotype was picked up a small number of times. This chain joins TRBV12-3 or TRBV12-4 and TRBJ1-5, with D possibly matching TRBD1 (5 bases). The V and J ends lost 8 bases and 7 bases respectively, with 15 bases between them. CDR3 size: 13 residues. The DNA for the CDR3 is TGTGCCAGCGGAGACTCAGGGAACCAGCCCCAGCATTTT. Encoded protein: CASGDSGNQPQHF.

V and J are TRBV11-3 and TRBJ2-5; TRBD1 might be the D (6 bases). Trimming removed 4 bases from V and 4 bases from J, with 10 bases in between. The CDR3 totals 13 residues. Germline CDR1 SGHNT, CDR2 YENEEA. The CDR3 region is CASSSGARETQYF. The CDR3, as DNA: TGTGCCAGCAGCTCAGGGGCGAGAGAGACCCAGTACTTC.

The chain uses TRBV5-1 and TRBJ2-1, with 7 bases that match TRBD2. The V gene end was trimmed by 3 bases and the J gene end by 2 bases; junction bases not matched to a gene: 5. Germline loops: CDR1 SGHRS, CDR2 YFSETQ. CDR3 length: 15 amino acids. The CDR3 is CASSWEGAAYNEQFF. The CDR3 DNA is TGCGCCAGCAGCTGGGAGGGCGCAGCCTACAATGAGCAGTTCTTC.

This clonotype was seen a few times. The chain couples TRBV7-2 to TRBJ2-1; D is uncertain. Germline loops: CDR1 SGHTA, CDR2 FQGNSA. The CDR3 is 12 residues long. With 2 bases removed from V and 8 bases from J, the gap between germline ends came to 7 bases. CDR3 sequence: CASSLSNYEQFF. CDR3 sequence (DNA): TGTGCCAGCAGCTTAAGTAACTATGAGCAGTTCTTC.

This clonotype has only a few counts. The CDR3: CSAQTGVGANVLTF. In DNA form, the CDR3 reads TGCAGTGCTCAAACAGGGGTTGGGGCCAACGTCCTGACTTTC. The chain combines TRBV20-1 with TRBJ2-6, with TRBD1 identical over 7 bases. CDR1 and CDR2 (germline): DFQATT, SNEGSKA (reference sequence). V lost 5 bases and J lost 3; bases outside the gene matches: 4. CDR3 size: 14 residues.

This sequence joins TRBV20-1 and TRBJ2-3, with 10 bases identical to TRBD2. Germline CDR1 is DFQATT and CDR2 is SNEGSKA (reference sequence). Trimming took 6 bases from V and 0 from J; bases not matched to a gene: 12. The CDR3 consists of 17 residues. CDR3 DNA sequence: TGCAGTGCCCTAGGGCTAGCGGGAGCTAGGAGCACAGATACGCAGTATTTT. It yields the protein CSALGLAGARSTDTQYF.

V and J are TRBV5-4 and TRBJ2-5; 11 bases are shared with TRBD2. V lost 4 bases, J lost 5 bases, and 10 bases stayed unmatched. CDR1 SGHNT and CDR2 YYREEE come from the germline V gene (reference sequence). This CDR3 comprises 16 residues. Here the CDR3 reads CASSRRLAGSGETQYF. The CDR3 DNA sequence: TGTGCCAGCAGCAGACGACTAGCGGGAAGCGGGGAGACCCAGTACTTC.

This clonotype was picked up a small number of times. The chain links TRBV7-9 to TRBJ2-5, with TRBD2 matching over 7 bases. Trimming removed 1 base from V and 5 bases from J; junction bases left unmatched: 13. This CDR3 is built from 17 residues. Per the germline V gene, CDR1 is SEHNR and CDR2 is FQNEAQ (reference sequence). The CDR3 region is CASSLGASGSRRETQYF. DNA of the CDR3: TGTGCCAGCAGCTTAGGGGCTAGCGGAAGTCGGAGGGAGACCCAGTACTTC.

V usage is TRBV7-9 and J usage is TRBJ1-1; D unresolved. The germline gives CDR1 SEHNR, CDR2 FQNEAQ (reference sequence). V shed 8 bases and J shed 8 bases, with 3 bases lying between them. The CDR3 has 8 residues. The CDR3 spells CASGEAFF. The CDR3 DNA is TGTGCCAGCGGGGAAGCTTTCTTT. The full variable domain, with the rest looked up from reference TRBV7-9 and TRBJ1-1, is DTGVSQNPRHKITKRGQNVTFRCDPISEHNRLYWYRQTLGQGPEFLTYFQNEAQLEKSRLLSDRFSAERPKGSFSTLEIQRTEQGDSAMYLCASGEAFFGQGTRLTVV.

V and J are TRBV14 and TRBJ2-5, with D perhaps matching TRBD2 (6 bases). CDR1 and CDR2 (germline): SGHDN, FVKESK. The CDR3 extends over 18 amino acids. The V gene lost 4 bases and the J gene lost 5 bases, with 26 bases spanning the gap. Written as DNA, the CDR3 is TGTGCCAGCAGCCCTCGGCTAGTAGCGGTTGGGATGGTGGAGACCCAGTACTTC. This codes for CASSPRLVAVGMVETQYF.

This clonotype was counted a few times. This sequence joins TRBV5-5 and TRBJ1-5, with TRBD1 matching over 10 bases. Germline values: CDR1 SGHKS, CDR2 YYEKEE (reference sequence). This CDR3 contains 14 residues. Trimming took 4 bases from V and 14 from J; bases not matched to a gene: 12. The CDR3 loop reads CASSPYLRQGAEHF. In nucleotides, the CDR3 is TGTGCCAGCAGCCCCTACCTTCGACAGGGGGCCGAGCATTTT. Complete variable domain (other parts from reference TRBV5-5 and TRBJ1-5): DAGVTQSPTHLIKTRGQQVTLRCSPISGHKSVSWYQQVLGQGPQFIFQYYEKEERGRGNFPDRFSARQFPNYSSELNVNALLLGDSALYLCASSPYLRQGAEHFGDGTRLSIL.